This T cell receptor beta chain was recovered during a study of early stage breast cancer tumors. Germline CDR1 is SGHTS and CDR2 is YDEGEE. This CDR3 region has 14 residues. Trimming cost V 0 bases and J 4 bases, with 10 bases left between them. Sequencing used immunoSEQ multiplex PCR; TCRdb keeps in-frame clones, though not all of them. The sample has roughly 34,000 clones, roughly 72% seen once. Sequencing was done on a sample of blood. The TCR was taken from a person aged 55 to 70 with breast cancer. The rearrangement joins TRBV5-8 to TRBJ1-2, with D uncertain. CDR3: CASSLAESLYGYTF. The CDR3 DNA reads as TGTGCCAGCAGCTTGGCAGAGAGCCTCTATGGCTACACCTTC.